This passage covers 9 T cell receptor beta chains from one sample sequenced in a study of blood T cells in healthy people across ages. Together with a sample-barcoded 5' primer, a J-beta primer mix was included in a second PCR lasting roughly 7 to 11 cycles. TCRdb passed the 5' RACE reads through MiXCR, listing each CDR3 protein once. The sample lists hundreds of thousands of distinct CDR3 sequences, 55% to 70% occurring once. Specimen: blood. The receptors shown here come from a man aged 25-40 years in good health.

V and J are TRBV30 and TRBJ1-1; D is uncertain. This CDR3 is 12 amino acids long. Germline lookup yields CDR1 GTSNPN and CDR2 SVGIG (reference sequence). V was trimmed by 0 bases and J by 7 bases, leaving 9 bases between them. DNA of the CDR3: TGTGCCTGGAGTGTACTGGCAGGTGAAGCTTTCTTT. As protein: CAWSVLAGEAFF.

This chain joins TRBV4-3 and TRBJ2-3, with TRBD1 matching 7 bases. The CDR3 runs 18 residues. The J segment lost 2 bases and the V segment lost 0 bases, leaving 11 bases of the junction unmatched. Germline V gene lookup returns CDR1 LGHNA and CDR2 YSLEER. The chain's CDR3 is CASSQDSGTESFTDTQYF. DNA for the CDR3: TGCGCCAGCAGCCAAGACTCCGGGACAGAGAGCTTCACAGATACGCAGTATTTT.

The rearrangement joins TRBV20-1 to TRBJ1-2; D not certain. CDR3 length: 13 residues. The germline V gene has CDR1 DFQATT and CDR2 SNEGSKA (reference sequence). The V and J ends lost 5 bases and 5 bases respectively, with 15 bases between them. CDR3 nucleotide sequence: TGCAGTGCTCCTCCTATAGGGAAATATGGCTACACCTTC. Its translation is CSAPPIGKYGYTF.

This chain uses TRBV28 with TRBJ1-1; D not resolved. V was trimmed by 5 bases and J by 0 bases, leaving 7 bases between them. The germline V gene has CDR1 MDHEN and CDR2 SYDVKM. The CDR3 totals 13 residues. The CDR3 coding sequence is TGTGCCAGCAGTAACGTAATGAACACTGAAGCTTTCTTT. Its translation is CASSNVMNTEAFF. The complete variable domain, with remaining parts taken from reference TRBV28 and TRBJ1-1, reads DVKVTQSSRYLVKRTGEKVFLECVQDMDHENMFWYRQDPGLGLRLIYFSYDVKMKEKGDIPEGYSVSREKKERFSLILESASTNQTSMYLCASSNVMNTEAFFGQGTRLTVV.

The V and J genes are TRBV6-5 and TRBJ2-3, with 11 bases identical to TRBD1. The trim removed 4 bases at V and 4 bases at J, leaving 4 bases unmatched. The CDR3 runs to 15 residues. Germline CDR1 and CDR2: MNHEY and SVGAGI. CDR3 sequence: CASSSRTGGPDTQYF. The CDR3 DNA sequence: TGTGCCAGCAGTTCCCGGACAGGGGGCCCAGATACGCAGTATTTT.

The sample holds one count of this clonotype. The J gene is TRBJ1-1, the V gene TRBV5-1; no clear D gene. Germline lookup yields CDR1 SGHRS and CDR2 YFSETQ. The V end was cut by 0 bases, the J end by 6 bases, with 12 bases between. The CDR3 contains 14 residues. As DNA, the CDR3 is TGCGCCAGCAGCTTGGGGCGAGGGTTAGCTGAAGCTTTCTTT. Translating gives CASSLGRGLAEAFF.

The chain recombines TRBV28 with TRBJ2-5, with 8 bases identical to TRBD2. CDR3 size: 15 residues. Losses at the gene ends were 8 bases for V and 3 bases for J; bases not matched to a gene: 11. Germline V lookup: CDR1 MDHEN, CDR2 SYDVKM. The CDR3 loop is CASSGRAGVEETQYF. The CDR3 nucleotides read TGTGCCAGCTCCGGGAGGGCCGGTGTTGAAGAGACCCAGTACTTC. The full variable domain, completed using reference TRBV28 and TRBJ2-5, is DVKVTQSSRYLVKRTGEKVFLECVQDMDHENMFWYRQDPGLGLRLIYFSYDVKMKEKGDIPEGYSVSREKKERFSLILESASTNQTSMYLCASSGRAGVEETQYFGPGTRLLVL.

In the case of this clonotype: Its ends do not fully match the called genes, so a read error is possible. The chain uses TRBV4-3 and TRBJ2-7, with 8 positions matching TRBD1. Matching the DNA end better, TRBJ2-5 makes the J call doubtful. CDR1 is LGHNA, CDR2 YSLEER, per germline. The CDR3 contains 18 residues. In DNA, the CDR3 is TGCGCCAGCAGCCAAGACTTAACCAGGGGGCTAACCCAAGGGACCCAGTACTTC. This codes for CASSQDLTRGLTQGTQYF.

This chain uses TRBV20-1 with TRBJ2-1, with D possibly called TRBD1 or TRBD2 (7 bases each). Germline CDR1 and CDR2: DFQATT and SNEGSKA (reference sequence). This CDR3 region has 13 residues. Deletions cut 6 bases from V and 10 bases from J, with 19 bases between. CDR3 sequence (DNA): TGCAGTGCCCAGGGGGGGCTCCGGGAGGAGCAGTTCTTC. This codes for CSAQGGLREEQFF.